The 20 T cell receptor beta chains reported below all come from one sample, sequenced in a study of T cells in Graves' hyperthyroidism and ophthalmopathy. What was amplified from RNA transcripts were TCR beta CDR3 regions. First-round RT-PCR targeting the TCR CDR3 was performed with the HTBI primer set. TCRdb reprocessed the multiplex PCR reads with MiXCR, giving one entry per CDR3 protein. The sample carries 350,000 to 400,000 distinct CDR3 sequences, 14% recorded once. The sample was blood. These receptors originate from a woman aged 55-69 years with Graves' hyperthyroidism.

This clonotype has ten or more counts. As DNA, the CDR3 is TGTGCCAGTGCTCAAGGAGGCTCCAACACTGAAGCTTTCTTT. Encoded protein: CASAQGGSNTEAFF. The chain joins TRBV19 to TRBJ1-1; D gene ambiguous. Germline loops: CDR1 LNHDA, CDR2 SQIVND (reference sequence). Trimming removed 8 bases from V and 2 bases from J, with 15 bases in between. This CDR3 region has 14 residues.

This sequence joins TRBV11-2 and TRBJ2-5; D is tentatively TRBD1 or TRBD2 (6 bases each). Trimming removed 4 bases from V and 5 bases from J, with 17 bases in between. Germline CDR1 SGHAT, CDR2 FQNNGV. The CDR3 extends over 15 amino acids. In nucleotides, the CDR3 is TGTGCCAGCAGCTCGGGGGCTAGGGTAGGGGAGACCCAGTACTTC. Translation gives CASSSGARVGETQYF.

As regards this clonotype: Being one base from a much bigger clone, this may be a read error. CDR3 amino acids: CASSLTGGGEKLSF. CDR3 in DNA: TGTGCCAGCAGCCTGACAGGGGGAGGAGAAAAACTGTCTTTT. The rearrangement links TRBV28 to TRBJ1-4; 9 nucleotides line up with TRBD1. Germline values: CDR1 MDHEN, CDR2 SYDVKM. The length of the CDR3 is 14 residues.

This clonotype was counted many times. V gene TRBV19 combines with J gene TRBJ2-5; a possible D gene is TRBD1 (6 bases). Looked up from germline, CDR1 is LNHDA and CDR2 is SQIVND (reference sequence). Trimming took off 3 bases at V and 4 bases at J, with 12 bases between the two ends. This CDR3 is 14 amino acids long. The CDR3 region is CASSMGASLETQYF. CDR3 DNA: TGTGCCAGTAGTATGGGGGCTAGTTTAGAGACCCAGTACTTC.

Note on this clonotype: This clone may be a read error of a much larger clone one base away. This chain connects TRBV29-1 to TRBJ2-1; the D is unclear. The V gene lost 6 bases and the J gene lost 7 bases, with 16 bases spanning the gap. CDR1 is SQVTM and CDR2 is ANQGSEA in the germline V gene. The CDR3 spans 13 residues. This chain's CDR3 is CSVYTGGPNEQFF. The CDR3, as DNA: TGCAGCGTATATACTGGCGGCCCTAATGAGCAGTTCTTC.

This clonotype was seen a few times. The chain couples TRBV12-3 or TRBV12-4 to TRBJ2-7; TRBD2 aligns across 7 bases. V lost 7 bases to trimming and J lost 2 bases; unmatched junction nucleotides: 2. The CDR3 is 12 amino acids. The CDR3 DNA follows: TGTGCCAGCAATGGGGGGGCCTACGAGCAGTACTTC. Translation gives CASNGGAYEQYF.

This clonotype was seen ten or more times. V is TRBV20-1 and J is TRBJ2-5, with TRBD2 matching over 9 bases. The CDR3 is 13 residues long. The J segment lost 4 bases and the V segment lost 3 bases, leaving 3 bases of the junction unmatched. Germline values: CDR1 DFQATT, CDR2 SNEGSKA (reference sequence). For the CDR3, the DNA is TGCAGTGCTAGCGCGGGAGGGAGAGAGACCCAGTACTTC. Its protein product is CSASAGGRETQYF.

This rearrangement joins TRBV14 to TRBJ2-5; D might be TRBD1 or TRBD2, each matching 7 bases. The V and J ends lost 3 bases and 5 bases respectively, with 19 bases between them. Per the germline V gene, CDR1 is SGHDN and CDR2 is FVKESK. The CDR3 has 16 amino acids. The CDR3 region is CASSHQGRGGAETQYF. For the CDR3, the DNA is TGTGCCAGCAGCCACCAAGGCAGGGGGGGCGCGGAGACCCAGTACTTC.

This clonotype was seen at least ten times. The chain joins TRBV27 to TRBJ1-5; D is possibly TRBD1 (6 bases). The CDR3 has 14 amino acids. Germline V lookup: CDR1 MNHEY, CDR2 SMNVEV (reference sequence). V lost 3 bases and J 5 bases, leaving 11 bases between the germline ends. The CDR3 region is CASSLIGGHQPQHF. Here the CDR3 DNA reads TGTGCCAGCAGTTTGATCGGGGGGCATCAGCCCCAGCATTTT.

This clonotype was seen a few times. The chain combines TRBV28 with TRBJ1-4, with D uncertain. Germline assignment: CDR1 MDHEN and CDR2 SYDVKM. V was trimmed by 3 bases and J by 8 bases, leaving 13 bases between them. The CDR3 contains 14 residues. This CDR3 is CASSFLVGSEKLFF. The CDR3 bases are TGTGCCAGCAGTTTCCTCGTGGGGTCGGAAAAACTGTTTTTT.

The sample holds many counts of this clonotype. A much more abundant neighbour one base away suggests this may be a read error. The chain employs TRBV27 and TRBJ2-1; 9 bases fit TRBD2. V lost 5 bases to trimming and J lost 2 bases; unmatched junction nucleotides: 1. CDR1 is MNHEY, CDR2 SMNVEV, per germline (reference sequence). CDR3 length equals 14 residues. CDR3 coding DNA: TGTGCCAGCAGTCGGACTAGCGCCTACAATGAGCAGTTCTTC. Residues: CASSRTSAYNEQFF.

The chain joins TRBV7-9 to TRBJ2-3, with no clear D. This CDR3 has 16 residues. V gave up 4 bases and J gave up 0 bases, with 14 bases separating them. Germline CDR1 and CDR2: SEHNR and FQNEAQ (reference sequence). The DNA for the CDR3 is TGTGCCAGCAGCTCACGGGTGGCAGCTAGCACAGATACGCAGTATTTT. Translated, it gives CASSSRVAASTDTQYF.

This clonotype was found many times. A read error may account for a junction end that differs from germline. The J gene is TRBJ1-1, the V gene TRBV18; no firm D call. Germline loops: CDR1 KGHSH, CDR2 LQKENI. The CDR3 runs to 13 residues. The chain's CDR3 is CASSPLVNAEAFF. The CDR3 DNA reads TGTGCCAGCTCACCATTGGTGAACGCTGAAGCTTTCTTT.

At least ten counts were recorded for this clonotype. V and J are TRBV7-9 and TRBJ2-7; possible D gene TRBD1, 7 bases. V gave up 5 bases and J gave up 3 bases, with 23 bases separating them. The germline V gene has CDR1 SEHNR and CDR2 FQNEAQ (reference sequence). The CDR3 runs 17 residues. In nucleotides, the CDR3 is TGTGCCAGCAGCCGGGACAGCGACCCTTCGGAGGGCTACGAGCAGTACTTC. Amino acids: CASSRDSDPSEGYEQYF.

Details on this clonotype: Mismatch with germline at one junction end may stem from a read error. The chain couples TRBV30 to TRBJ2-7; weak D call: TRBD2 (6 bases). The CDR3 runs 12 residues. The V gene's germline CDR1 is GTSNPN and CDR2 SVGIG (reference sequence). The DNA for the CDR3 is TGTGCCCGGAGTCCCGGGAGTGCCGAGCAGTACTTC. It codes for CARSPGSAEQYF.

Many counts were recorded for this clonotype. V and J are TRBV6-1 and TRBJ2-7, with D unclear. Germline V gene lookup returns CDR1 MNHNS and CDR2 SASEGT. V gave up 3 bases and J gave up 4 bases, with 13 bases separating them. The CDR3 is 14 residues long. This CDR3 reads CASSDWARPYEQYF. The CDR3 DNA is TGTGCCAGCAGTGACTGGGCCCGACCTTACGAGCAGTACTTC.

This clonotype was seen ten or more times. The chain joins TRBV7-9 to TRBJ2-7; D is possibly TRBD1 (5 bases). The germline V gene encodes CDR1 SEHNR and CDR2 FQNEAQ (reference sequence). The CDR3 extends over 15 amino acids. The V gene lost 5 bases and the J gene lost 1 base, with 15 bases spanning the gap. The CDR3 nucleotides read TGTGCCAGCAGCACAGGACGGGCCCTTTCCTACGAGCAGTACTTC. Amino acid sequence: CASSTGRALSYEQYF.

The chain couples TRBV12-3 or TRBV12-4 to TRBJ2-2, with no clear D. Trimming cost V 7 bases and J 4 bases, with 10 bases left between them. This CDR3 region has 13 residues. Written as DNA, the CDR3 is TGTGCCAGCACCACCACAGCCACCGGGGAGCTGTTTTTT. Translating it yields CASTTTATGELFF.

This clonotype was found many times. The rearrangement links TRBV20-1 to TRBJ1-1; possible D gene TRBD1, 6 bases. The CDR3 has 13 amino acids. The germline V gene encodes CDR1 DFQATT and CDR2 SNEGSKA (reference sequence). With 3 bases removed from V and 4 bases from J, the gap between germline ends came to 12 bases. The CDR3 DNA reads as TGCAGTGCTAGCGTTGGGGGCAGCACTGAAGCTTTCTTT. Translation: CSASVGGSTEAFF.

This clonotype has ten or more counts. The V call is TRBV30, the J call TRBJ2-7; D is possibly TRBD1 (6 bases). This CDR3 has 13 residues. CDR1 is GTSNPN and CDR2 is SVGIG in the germline V gene (reference sequence). V lost 4 bases and J lost 3, with 13 bases in between. DNA of the CDR3: TGTGCCTGGAACCAGGGGCACCACTACGAGCAGTACTTC. Translated: CAWNQGHHYEQYF.